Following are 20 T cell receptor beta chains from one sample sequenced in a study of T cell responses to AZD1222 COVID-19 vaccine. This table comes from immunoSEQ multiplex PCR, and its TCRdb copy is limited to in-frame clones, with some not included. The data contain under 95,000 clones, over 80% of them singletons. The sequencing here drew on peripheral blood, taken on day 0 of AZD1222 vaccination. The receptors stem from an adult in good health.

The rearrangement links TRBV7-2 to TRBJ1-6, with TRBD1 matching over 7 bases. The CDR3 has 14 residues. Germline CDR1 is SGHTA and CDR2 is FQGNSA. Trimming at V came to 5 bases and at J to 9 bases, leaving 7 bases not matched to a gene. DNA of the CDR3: TGTGCCAGCAGCACCGGGACAGATTTTTCACCCCTCCACTTT. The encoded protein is CASSTGTDFSPLHF.

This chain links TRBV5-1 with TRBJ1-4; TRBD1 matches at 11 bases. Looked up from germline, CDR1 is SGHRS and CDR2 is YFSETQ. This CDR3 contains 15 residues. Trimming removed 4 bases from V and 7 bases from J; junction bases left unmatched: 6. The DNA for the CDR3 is TGCGCCAGCAGCAACCCGGGACAGGGGGGTGAAAAACTGTTTTTT. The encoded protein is CASSNPGQGGEKLFF.

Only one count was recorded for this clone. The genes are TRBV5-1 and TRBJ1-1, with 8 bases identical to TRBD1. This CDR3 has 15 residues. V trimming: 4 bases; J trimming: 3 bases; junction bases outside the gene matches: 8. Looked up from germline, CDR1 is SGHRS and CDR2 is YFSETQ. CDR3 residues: CASSGQPTGDTEAFF. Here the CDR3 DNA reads TGCGCCAGCAGCGGACAACCGACAGGGGACACTGAAGCTTTCTTT.

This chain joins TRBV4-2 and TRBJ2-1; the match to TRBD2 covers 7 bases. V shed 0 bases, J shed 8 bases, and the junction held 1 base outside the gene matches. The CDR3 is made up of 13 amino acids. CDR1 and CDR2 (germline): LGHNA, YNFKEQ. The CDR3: CASSQDRGDEQFF. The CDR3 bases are TGTGCCAGCAGCCAAGATCGGGGGGATGAGCAGTTCTTC.

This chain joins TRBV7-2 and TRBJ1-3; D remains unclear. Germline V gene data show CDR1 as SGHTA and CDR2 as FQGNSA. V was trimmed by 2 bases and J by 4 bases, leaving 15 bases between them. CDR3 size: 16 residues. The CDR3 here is CASSLPNRPVGNTIYF. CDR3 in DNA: TGTGCCAGCAGCTTACCCAATCGGCCGGTGGGAAACACCATATATTTT.

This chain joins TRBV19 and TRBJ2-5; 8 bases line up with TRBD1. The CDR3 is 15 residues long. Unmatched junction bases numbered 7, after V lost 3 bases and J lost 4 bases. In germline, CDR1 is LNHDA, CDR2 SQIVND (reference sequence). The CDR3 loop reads CASSMWDRTGETQYF. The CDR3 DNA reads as TGTGCCAGTAGTATGTGGGACAGGACAGGAGAGACCCAGTACTTC.

This CDR3 reads CASSFSVRGTQYF. In DNA, the CDR3 is TGTGCCAGCAGTTTCAGCGTCCGTGGGACCCAGTACTTC. V usage is TRBV11-2 and J usage is TRBJ2-5; D is undetermined. V was cut by 6 bases and J by 7 bases, with 15 bases left in between. CDR1 is SGHAT, CDR2 FQNNGV, per germline. The length of the CDR3 is 13 residues.

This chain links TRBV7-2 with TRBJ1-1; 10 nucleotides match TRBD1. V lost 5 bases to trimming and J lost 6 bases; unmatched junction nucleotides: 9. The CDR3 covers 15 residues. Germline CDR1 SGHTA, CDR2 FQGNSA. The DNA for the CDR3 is TGTGCCAGCAGCGGCAGGGACAGGGGCACGGCTGAAGCTTTCTTT. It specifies CASSGRDRGTAEAFF.

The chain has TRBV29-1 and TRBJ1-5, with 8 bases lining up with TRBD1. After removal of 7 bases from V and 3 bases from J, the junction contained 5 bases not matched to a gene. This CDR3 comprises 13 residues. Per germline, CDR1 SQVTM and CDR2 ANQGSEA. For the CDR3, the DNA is TGCAGCGCTGGACAGGGTTCCAATCAGCCCCAGCATTTT. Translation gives CSAGQGSNQPQHF.

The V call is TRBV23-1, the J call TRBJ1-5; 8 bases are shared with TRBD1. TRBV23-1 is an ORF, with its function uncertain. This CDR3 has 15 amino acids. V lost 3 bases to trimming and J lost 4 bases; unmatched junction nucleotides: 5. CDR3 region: CASSHSDRENQPQHF. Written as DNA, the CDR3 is TGCGCCAGCAGTCATTCGGACAGGGAAAATCAGCCCCAGCATTTT.

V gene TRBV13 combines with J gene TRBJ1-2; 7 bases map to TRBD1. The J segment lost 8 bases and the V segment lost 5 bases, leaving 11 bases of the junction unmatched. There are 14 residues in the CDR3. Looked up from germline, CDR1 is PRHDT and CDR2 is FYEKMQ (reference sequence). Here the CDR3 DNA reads TGTGCCAGCAGCCTACAGGGGATCGCTAGGGGCTACACCTTC. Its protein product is CASSLQGIARGYTF.

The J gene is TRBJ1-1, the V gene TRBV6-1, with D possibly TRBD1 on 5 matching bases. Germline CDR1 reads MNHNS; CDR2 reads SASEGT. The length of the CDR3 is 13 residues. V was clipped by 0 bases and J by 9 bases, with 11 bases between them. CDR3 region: CASSEADRLKAFF. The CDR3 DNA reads TGTGCCAGCAGTGAAGCAGACAGACTTAAAGCTTTCTTT.

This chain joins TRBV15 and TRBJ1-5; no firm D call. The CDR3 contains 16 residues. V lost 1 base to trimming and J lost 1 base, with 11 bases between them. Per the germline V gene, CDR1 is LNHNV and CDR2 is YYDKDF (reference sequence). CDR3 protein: CATSRGGMESNQPQHF. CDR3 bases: TGTGCCACCAGCAGAGGGGGAATGGAAAGCAATCAGCCCCAGCATTTT. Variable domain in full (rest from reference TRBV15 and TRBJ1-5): DAMVIQNPRYQVTQFGKPVTLSCSQTLNHNVMYWYQQKSSQAPKLLFHYYDKDFNNEADTPDNFQSRRPNTSFCFLDIRSPGLGDTAMYLCATSRGGMESNQPQHFGDGTRLSIL.

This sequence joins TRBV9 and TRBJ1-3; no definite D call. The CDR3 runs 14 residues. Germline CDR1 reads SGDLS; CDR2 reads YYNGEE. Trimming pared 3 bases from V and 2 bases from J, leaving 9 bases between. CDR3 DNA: TGTGCCAGCAGCGCTTTGGCTCCTGGAAACACCATATATTTT. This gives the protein CASSALAPGNTIYF.

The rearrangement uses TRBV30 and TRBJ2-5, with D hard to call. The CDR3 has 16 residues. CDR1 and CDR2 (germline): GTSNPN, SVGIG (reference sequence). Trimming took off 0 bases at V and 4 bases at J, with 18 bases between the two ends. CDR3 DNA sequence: TGTGCCTGGAGTGTAAGGCGAGCCGTTTGGGGAGAGACCCAGTACTTC. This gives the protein CAWSVRRAVWGETQYF.

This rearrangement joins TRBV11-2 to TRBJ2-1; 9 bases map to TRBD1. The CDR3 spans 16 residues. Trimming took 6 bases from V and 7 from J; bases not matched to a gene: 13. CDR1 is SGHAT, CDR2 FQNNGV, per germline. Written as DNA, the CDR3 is TGTGCCAGCAGTTCCTTCCGGGGGACAGGGAGGAATGAGCAGTTCTTC. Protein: CASSSFRGTGRNEQFF.

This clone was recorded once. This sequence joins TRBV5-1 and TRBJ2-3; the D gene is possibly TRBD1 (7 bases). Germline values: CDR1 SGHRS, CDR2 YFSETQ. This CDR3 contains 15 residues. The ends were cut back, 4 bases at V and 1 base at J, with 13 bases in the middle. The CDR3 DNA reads TGCGCCAGCAGCCCGCGCGGGACAGGCACAGATACGCAGTATTTT. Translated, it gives CASSPRGTGTDTQYF.

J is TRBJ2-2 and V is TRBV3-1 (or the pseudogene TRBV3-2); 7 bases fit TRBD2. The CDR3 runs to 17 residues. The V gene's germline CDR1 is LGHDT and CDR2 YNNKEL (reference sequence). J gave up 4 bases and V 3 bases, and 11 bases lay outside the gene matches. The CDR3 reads CASSHSFLAAATGELFF. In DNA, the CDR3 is TGTGCCAGCAGCCATTCCTTCCTAGCGGCCGCCACCGGGGAGCTGTTTTTT.

The CDR3 DNA reads TGTGCCAGCAGCTCCGGACAGAGGCGTGAGCAGTTCTTC. Encoded protein: CASSSGQRREQFF. The chain combines TRBV11-3 with TRBJ2-1, with a possible D match to TRBD1 (6 bases). CDR3 length: 13 residues. V dropped 4 bases and J dropped 9 bases, with 13 bases sitting between them. Germline CDR1 SGHNT, CDR2 YENEEA.

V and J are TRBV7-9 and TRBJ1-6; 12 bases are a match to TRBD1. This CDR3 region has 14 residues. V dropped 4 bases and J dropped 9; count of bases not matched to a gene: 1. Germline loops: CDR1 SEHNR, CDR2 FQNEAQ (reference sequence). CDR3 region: CASSSGQGASPLHF. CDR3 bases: TGTGCCAGCAGCTCGGGACAGGGGGCTTCACCCCTCCACTTT.